This T cell receptor beta chain was documented in a study of T cell responses to AZD1222 COVID-19 vaccine. Study-wide results and caveats: Unmutated variant regions are reportedly the target of nearly half of TCRs that are spike-specific. Scientists sampled the repertoires only once the peak T cell response had passed. Spike-specific TCR breadth and depth went up after people got two AZD1222 doses.

As regards this clone: Its cognate antigen is unknown.

The germline gives CDR1 SGHRS, CDR2 YFSETQ. V dropped 4 bases and J dropped 5; count of bases not matched to a gene: 5. The CDR3 has 14 amino acids. Assay used: immunoSEQ multiplex PCR; TCRdb lists only in-frame clones, some missing. Of 70,000 to 90,000 clones in the sample, roughly 84% were seen once. Researchers grouped second doses given at about 4 or about 12 weeks into one pool. The TCR was taken from an adult who received the AZD1222 COVID-19 vaccine. The starting material was peripheral blood, obtained 28 days after the second AZD1222 dose. The chain carries TRBV5-1 and TRBJ2-1; 8 positions match TRBD1. CDR3 DNA: TGCGCCAGCAGCCGGGACAGGAGTGACAATGAGCAGTTCTTC. Residues: CASSRDRSDNEQFF.